Shown below are 23 T cell receptor beta chains from a single sample sequenced in a study of shared clonotypes between healthy human individuals (dated by TCRdb to 2020 to 2022). To prepare the library, the immunoSEQ multiplex PCR assay was applied. TCRdb stores this immuneACCESS table with in-frame sequences only. Part of the clones is absent; in the studies checked, under half of the shortfall reflects unresolved V genes, and no reason is known for the rest. The sample includes roughly 2,300,000 clones, with around 92% observed a single time. Approximately 0.41% of the sample goes to the ten largest clones. The source material was naive CD4+ T cells from PBMCs. What the cell subset or site label conveys for this sample: CD45RA+ positively selected. The receptors originated from a man aged 18 to 35 in good health. Some clones in this sample may be carry-over from other donors' samples.

The V and J genes are TRBV5-5 and TRBJ1-2; tentatively, D is TRBD1 (5 bases). V dropped 7 bases and J dropped 1 base, with 17 bases sitting between them. Germline V gene sequence: CDR1 SGHKS, CDR2 YYEKEE (reference sequence). The CDR3 totals 15 residues. The CDR3 loop is CASPLSEGLNYGYTF. CDR3 sequence (DNA): TGTGCCAGCCCCCTATCGGAGGGACTTAACTATGGCTACACCTTC.

This clone has a handful of counts. The same CDR3 is also encoded by other DNA sequences in this sample. This sequence joins TRBV28 and TRBJ1-1; D not resolved. Germline V lookup: CDR1 MDHEN, CDR2 SYDVKM. The V end was cut by 5 bases, the J end by 0 bases, with 10 bases between. There are 14 residues in the CDR3. The CDR3 loop reads CASSLRTVNTEAFF. In DNA form, the CDR3 reads TGTGCCAGCAGTCTTCGGACGGTGAACACTGAAGCTTTCTTT.

CDR3: CASSEYHRGPGYDSNQPQHF. CDR3 in DNA: TGTGCCAGCAGTGAATATCACAGGGGGCCTGGGTACGATAGCAATCAGCCCCAGCATTTT. The chain uses TRBV6-1 and TRBJ1-5; 9 nucleotides match TRBD1. The germline V gene encodes CDR1 MNHNS and CDR2 SASEGT. The junction had 14 bases not matched to a gene; V was cut back by 2 bases and J by 0 bases. This CDR3 has 20 amino acids.

The DNA of the CDR3 is TGTGCCAGCAGCTTGCGACAGGGAAGCCCCGAGCAGTACTTC. This gives the protein CASSLRQGSPEQYF. J is TRBJ2-7 and V is TRBV5-8, with 7 bases matching TRBD1. The CDR3 runs to 14 residues. Germline trimming cut 1 base from V and 6 bases from J; bases unmatched to any gene: 7. Germline CDR1 SGHTS, CDR2 YDEGEE.

J is TRBJ1-1 and V is TRBV5-1, with TRBD1 matching 9 bases. Germline V gene sequence: CDR1 SGHRS, CDR2 YFSETQ. CDR3 length equals 15 residues. Unmatched junction bases numbered 5, after V lost 4 bases and J lost 1 base. This CDR3 reads CASSPGDRENTEAFF. The DNA for the CDR3 is TGCGCCAGCAGCCCCGGGGACAGGGAGAACACTGAAGCTTTCTTT.

This clone appeared once. The rearrangement joins TRBV5-1 to TRBJ1-4; TRBD1 might be the D (6 bases). In germline, CDR1 is SGHRS, CDR2 YFSETQ. The CDR3 totals 15 residues. The V gene lost 3 bases and the J gene lost 8 bases, with 17 bases spanning the gap. The CDR3 nucleotides are TGCGCCAGCAGCTCGCAGGGGAGGGAAGGGGAAAAACTGTTTTTT. Translating it yields CASSSQGREGEKLFF.

The chain couples TRBV19 to TRBJ1-5, with D tentatively TRBD1 (5 bases). CDR1 is LNHDA and CDR2 is SQIVND in the germline V gene (reference sequence). The length of the CDR3 is 14 residues. The V end was cut by 6 bases, the J end by 10 bases, with 19 bases between. The CDR3 bases are TGTGCCAGTAGCTCCGGGACCACGTCGGGACCCCAGCATTTT. Encoded protein: CASSSGTTSGPQHF.

Details on this clone: This CDR3 is also generated by other DNA sequences in the sample. The chain is built from TRBV5-5 and TRBJ1-3, with D unclear. The V end was cut by 0 bases, the J end by 0 bases, with 7 bases between. CDR1 is SGHKS and CDR2 is YYEKEE in the germline V gene (reference sequence). The CDR3 sequence is 15 residues long. The CDR3 here is CASSLGSSSGNTIYF. As DNA, the CDR3 is TGTGCCAGCAGCTTGGGCAGTAGCTCTGGAAACACCATATATTTT.

V usage is TRBV9 and J usage is TRBJ2-3, with D possibly being TRBD1 (5 bases). V was pared by 1 base and J by 3 bases, with 15 bases between. The CDR3 covers 16 residues. CDR1 is SGDLS and CDR2 is YYNGEE in the germline V gene. The CDR3 is CASSVLRQSGTDTQYF. Written as DNA, the CDR3 is TGTGCCAGCAGCGTACTAAGACAGAGTGGAACAGATACGCAGTATTTT.

The sample holds one count of this clone. The chain has TRBV4-2 and TRBJ1-1; TRBD1 might be the D (6 bases). This CDR3 has 18 residues. Germline V gives CDR1 LGHNA, CDR2 YNFKEQ. V was cut by 1 base and J by 4 bases, with 22 bases left in between. The CDR3 spells CASSQVFRGPRRSTEAFF. The CDR3 nucleotides read TGTGCCAGCAGCCAAGTGTTCCGGGGGCCTAGGAGGAGCACTGAAGCTTTCTTT.

The rearrangement uses TRBV29-1 and TRBJ2-5; no firm D call. The ends were cut back, 0 bases at V and 5 bases at J, with 16 bases in the middle. Germline V CDR1 and CDR2: SQVTM, ANQGSEA. The CDR3 is 15 residues long. The CDR3 region has the DNA TGCAGCGTTGAAGATCCTTTTCTCTCCAAGGAGACCCAGTACTTC. Translating it yields CSVEDPFLSKETQYF.

V is TRBV6-6 and J is TRBJ1-5, with 7 bases identical to TRBD1. The J segment lost 3 bases and the V segment lost 2 bases, leaving 7 bases of the junction unmatched. This CDR3 has 16 amino acids. Germline V gives CDR1 MNHNY, CDR2 SVGAGI (reference sequence). The DNA for the CDR3 is TGTGCCAGCAGTTACCCGGGGCAGGGGGTCAATCAGCCCCAGCATTTT. Translating it yields CASSYPGQGVNQPQHF.

The V and J genes are TRBV2 and TRBJ2-2; 13 nucleotides agree with TRBD2. The CDR3 consists of 16 residues. Germline V gene sequence: CDR1 SNHLY, CDR2 FYNNEI. V lost 4 bases to trimming and J lost 4 bases; unmatched junction nucleotides: 3. CDR3 amino acids: CASSGTSGSRTGELFF. CDR3 nucleotides: TGTGCCAGCAGTGGGACTAGCGGGAGCCGCACCGGGGAGCTGTTTTTT. Full variable domain (missing parts from reference TRBV2 and TRBJ2-2): EPEVTQTPSHQVTQMGQEVILRCVPISNHLYFYWYRQILGQKVEFLVSFYNNEISEKSEIFDDQFSVERPDGSNFTLKIRSTKLEDSAMYFCASSGTSGSRTGELFFGEGSRLTVL.

V usage is TRBV2 and J usage is TRBJ2-1; the D is unclear. CDR3 length: 14 amino acids. Looked up from germline, CDR1 is SNHLY and CDR2 is FYNNEI. Trimming cost V 7 bases and J 1 base, with 11 bases left between them. As DNA, the CDR3 is TGTGCCAGCACTGGCGGAGTTTCCTACAATGAGCAGTTCTTC. Its translation is CASTGGVSYNEQFF.

The rearrangement links TRBV28 to TRBJ2-3; possibly TRBD2 for D (6 bases). Per germline, CDR1 MDHEN and CDR2 SYDVKM. CDR3 length: 15 residues. Trimming removed 4 bases from V and 2 bases from J, with 13 bases in between. The CDR3 sequence is CASSSPLAVTDTQYF. The CDR3 coding sequence is TGTGCCAGCAGTTCCCCACTAGCTGTCACAGATACGCAGTATTTT.

The gene calls are TRBV5-1 and TRBJ1-2; no definite D call. The CDR3 is 14 residues long. Trimming took off 3 bases at V and 3 bases at J, with 12 bases between the two ends. Per the germline V gene, CDR1 is SGHRS and CDR2 is YFSETQ. CDR3 nucleotide sequence: TGCGCCAGCAGCTCTCCCTACAGAGACTATGGCTACACCTTC. Translation: CASSSPYRDYGYTF.

J is TRBJ1-2 and V is TRBV7-9, with unresolved D. With 1 base removed from V and 4 bases from J, the gap between germline ends came to 13 bases. The CDR3 is 15 residues long. Per germline, CDR1 SEHNR and CDR2 FQNEAQ (reference sequence). CDR3 amino acids: CASSLGISASYGYTF. The CDR3 DNA is TGTGCCAGCAGCTTAGGGATATCAGCGAGCTATGGCTACACCTTC.

The V gene is TRBV5-1, the J gene TRBJ1-6, with 9 bases fitting TRBD1. The CDR3 totals 16 residues. Germline trimming cut 0 bases from V and 7 bases from J; bases unmatched to any gene: 5. From germline, CDR1 is SGHRS and CDR2 YFSETQ. CDR3 nucleotide sequence: TGCGCCAGCAGCTTGGGACAGGGGGATTTGAATTCACCCCTCCACTTT. Translation: CASSLGQGDLNSPLHF.

The chain is built from TRBV14 and TRBJ2-7; a possible D gene is TRBD1 (6 bases). The CDR3 runs 16 residues. Germline loops: CDR1 SGHDN, CDR2 FVKESK. V dropped 4 bases and J dropped 5 bases, with 21 bases sitting between them. In DNA, the CDR3 is TGTGCCAGCAGCCCGGGTCCTGAAGGGGGATCCCACGAGCAGTACTTC. It is translated as CASSPGPEGGSHEQYF.

The chain uses TRBV28 and TRBJ2-2; D not resolved. The CDR3 extends over 14 amino acids. With 5 bases removed from V and 6 bases from J, the gap between germline ends came to 13 bases. The germline V gene encodes CDR1 MDHEN and CDR2 SYDVKM. CDR3 loop: CASSTPPLAGELFF. CDR3 bases: TGTGCCAGCAGTACTCCTCCCTTGGCCGGGGAGCTGTTTTTT.

V gene TRBV4-1 combines with J gene TRBJ2-4; 7 nucleotides match TRBD2. CDR1 and CDR2 from the germline V gene are MGHRA and YSYEKL. The CDR3 sequence is 15 residues long. With V trimmed by 4 bases and J by 1 base, 4 bases remained unmatched. CDR3 nucleotides: TGCGCCAGCAGCCCGCCCGGGGGGGCCAAAAACATTCAGTACTTC. Translation gives CASSPPGGAKNIQYF.

A remark on this clone: A read error may account for a junction end that differs from germline. This chain uses TRBV27 with TRBJ2-2; D unresolved. This CDR3 has 11 amino acids. The V gene's germline CDR1 is MNHEY and CDR2 SMNVEV (reference sequence). In DNA form, the CDR3 reads TGTGCCAGCAGTGACACTGGGGAGCTGTTTTTT. It encodes CASSDTGELFF.

V gene TRBV18 combines with J gene TRBJ2-7, with TRBD2 matching 10 bases. Germline CDR1 and CDR2: KGHSH and LQKENI. The CDR3 is 18 residues long. Trimming took 3 bases from V and 0 from J; bases not matched to a gene: 11. The CDR3 loop is CASSPRLAGMTNSYEQYF. CDR3 in DNA: TGTGCCAGCTCACCCCGACTAGCGGGCATGACAAACTCCTACGAGCAGTACTTC.